The 22 T cell receptor beta chains in this list originate from one sample, sequenced in a study of blood T cell repertoires in COVID-19. Produced via immunoSEQ multiplex PCR; TCRdb's table is partial and in-frame only. Among tens of thousands of clones listed, 84% were seen once. The specimen sequenced was peripheral blood. The receptors were sampled from a human donor in a cohort sampled during active COVID-19.

The chain employs TRBV19 and TRBJ1-1; TRBD1 might be the D (6 bases). The CDR3 totals 15 residues. Germline V gene data show CDR1 as LNHDA and CDR2 as SQIVND (reference sequence). Trimming removed 6 bases at V and 4 bases at J, with 18 bases between. CDR3 DNA: TGTGCCAGTAGCCCCACCGCCGGGGGGGCCACTGAAGCTTTCTTT. The encoded protein is CASSPTAGGATEAFF. Based on the CDR3 plus reference TRBV19 and TRBJ1-1, the full variable domain is DGGITQSPKYLFRKEGQNVTLSCEQNLNHDAMYWYRQDPGQGLRLIYYSQIVNDFQKGDIAEGYSVSREKKESFPLTVTSAQKNPTAFYLCASSPTAGGATEAFFGQGTRLTVV.

The genes are TRBV19 and TRBJ2-7; D might be TRBD1 (6 bases). This CDR3 is built from 16 residues. Germline V gives CDR1 LNHDA, CDR2 SQIVND (reference sequence). V was cut by 4 bases and J by 2 bases, with 18 bases left in between. In nucleotides, the CDR3 is TGTGCCAGTAGTACCCCCGTGGGGGCCCCCCCCTACGAGCAGTACTTC. This sequence encodes CASSTPVGAPPYEQYF.

The gene calls are TRBV2 and TRBJ2-5, with D perhaps TRBD1 (6 bases). V was shortened by 8 bases and J by 5 bases, with 15 bases between the two germline ends. Germline CDR1 reads SNHLY; CDR2 reads FYNNEI. The CDR3 spans 13 residues. The CDR3 bases are TGTGCCAGCCATCGGCAGGGGATGGAGACCCAGTACTTC. Its translation: CASHRQGMETQYF.

This chain connects TRBV5-4 to TRBJ2-1, with a possible D match to TRBD2 (7 bases). The germline V gene encodes CDR1 SGHNT and CDR2 YYREEE (reference sequence). This CDR3 has 15 amino acids. V was trimmed by 5 bases and J by 6 bases, leaving 18 bases between them. CDR3 nucleotides: TGTGCCAGCAGGTATGGGGGGGGCCTTCCCAATGAGCAGTTCTTC. It translates to CASRYGGGLPNEQFF.

This clone was seen a handful of times. The rearrangement joins TRBV3-1 (or the pseudogene TRBV3-2) to TRBJ1-2; 7 bases line up with TRBD1. The CDR3 length is 13 residues. Per germline, CDR1 LGHDT and CDR2 YNNKEL (reference sequence). The V gene end was trimmed by 3 bases and the J gene end by 4 bases; junction bases not matched to a gene: 2. The CDR3 sequence is CASSHRGSYGYTF. CDR3 nucleotides: TGTGCCAGCAGCCACAGGGGGTCCTATGGCTACACCTTC.

This clone has just a few counts. The chain couples TRBV7-9 to TRBJ2-1, with D possibly TRBD1 on 5 matching bases. CDR3 length: 18 residues. The V gene's germline CDR1 is SEHNR and CDR2 FQNEAQ (reference sequence). V lost 4 bases and J 0 bases, leaving 19 bases between the germline ends. The CDR3 protein is CASSSLGVYKSSYNEQFF. The CDR3 nucleotides read TGTGCCAGCAGCTCCCTAGGGGTCTATAAGAGCTCCTACAATGAGCAGTTCTTC.

The J gene is TRBJ2-7, the V gene TRBV5-8, with 7 bases lining up with TRBD1. The CDR3 runs 15 residues. The trim removed 4 bases at V and 2 bases at J, leaving 9 bases unmatched. The germline gives CDR1 SGHTS, CDR2 YDEGEE. CDR3 DNA: TGTGCCAGCAGCCGCTCAAAGACAGGGCCCTACGAGCAGTACTTC. It encodes CASSRSKTGPYEQYF.

The V gene is TRBV3-1 (or the pseudogene TRBV3-2), the J gene TRBJ2-7, with D tentatively TRBD2 (7 bases). V was clipped by 8 bases and J by 6 bases, with 20 bases between them. CDR3 size: 14 residues. Germline CDR1 and CDR2: LGHDT and YNNKEL (reference sequence). The CDR3 loop reads CASSRGGTQGEQYF. CDR3 coding DNA: TGTGCCAGCTCCAGGGGAGGGACCCAAGGCGAGCAGTACTTC.

The chain recombines TRBV4-3 with TRBJ2-3; D is perhaps TRBD1 (6 bases). Germline V gene sequence: CDR1 LGHNA, CDR2 YSLEER. V gave up 1 base and J gave up 3 bases, with 14 bases separating them. The CDR3 is made up of 16 amino acids. The CDR3 DNA reads TGCGCCAGCAGCCAAGTTCTGAGGGGGACGACAGATACGCAGTATTTT. Protein sequence: CASSQVLRGTTDTQYF.

The J gene is TRBJ1-6, the V gene TRBV2; 9 nucleotides align to TRBD1. Germline loops: CDR1 SNHLY, CDR2 FYNNEI. After removal of 6 bases from V and 4 bases from J, the junction contained 10 bases not matched to a gene. This CDR3 spans 17 amino acids. CDR3 protein: CASRPTGTGSYNSPLHF. The CDR3 DNA reads TGTGCCAGCAGGCCCACCGGGACAGGGTCTTATAATTCACCCCTCCACTTT.

V usage is TRBV29-1 and J usage is TRBJ2-7; maybe TRBD1 (5 bases). The CDR3 is made up of 14 amino acids. V was cut by 4 bases and J by 0 bases, with 13 bases left in between. From germline, CDR1 is SQVTM and CDR2 ANQGSEA. The CDR3 sequence is CSVVFRVHSYEQYF. The CDR3 DNA sequence: TGCAGCGTTGTCTTCAGGGTTCACTCCTACGAGCAGTACTTC.

This clone has just one count. The chain combines TRBV7-2 with TRBJ2-7; the D gene is possibly TRBD1 (5 bases). Trimming cost V 1 base and J 5 bases, with 12 bases left between them. The CDR3 extends over 14 amino acids. Germline V gene sequence: CDR1 SGHTA, CDR2 FQGNSA. Here the CDR3 reads CASSLVARVDEQYF. CDR3 bases: TGTGCCAGCAGCTTAGTAGCCAGGGTGGACGAGCAGTACTTC. The full variable domain, rest sourced from reference TRBV7-2 and TRBJ2-7, is GAGVSQSPSNKVTEKGKDVELRCDPISGHTALYWYRQSLGQGLEFLIYFQGNSAPDKSGLPSDRFSAERTGGSVSTLTIQRTQQEDSAVYLCASSLVARVDEQYFGPGTRLTVT.

This clone was observed a single time. This CDR3 reads CSVRGTGNYGYTF. The CDR3 nucleotides read TGCAGCGTGAGGGGGACCGGTAACTATGGCTACACCTTC. The chain recombines TRBV29-1 with TRBJ1-2, with D possibly matching TRBD1 (6 bases). The germline V gene encodes CDR1 SQVTM and CDR2 ANQGSEA. Trimming stripped 6 bases from V and 1 base from J, with 12 bases between. CDR3 size: 13 residues.

The V and J genes are TRBV19 and TRBJ1-5; 7 positions match TRBD1. The V gene end was trimmed by 8 bases and the J gene end by 3 bases; junction bases not matched to a gene: 7. Germline V lookup: CDR1 LNHDA, CDR2 SQIVND (reference sequence). This CDR3 region has 14 residues. The DNA of the CDR3 is TGTGCCAGTGTAATGGGGACAGTCAATCAGCCCCAGCATTTT. Amino acid sequence: CASVMGTVNQPQHF.

The rearrangement joins TRBV29-1 to TRBJ1-2, with 11 bases matching TRBD1. Germline V lookup: CDR1 SQVTM, CDR2 ANQGSEA. This CDR3 spans 19 amino acids. V trimming: 0 bases; J trimming: 5 bases; junction bases outside the gene matches: 17. CDR3 nucleotide sequence: TGCAGCGTTGAAGATGGAGTGTACCCAGGACAGGGGGCTTGGTATGGCTACACCTTC. It translates to CSVEDGVYPGQGAWYGYTF.

As concerns this clone: A read error may account for a junction end that differs from germline. This chain connects TRBV4-3 to TRBJ2-7; no firm D call. Germline-derived CDR1 and CDR2 are LGHNA and YSLEER. This CDR3 comprises 12 residues. CDR3 nucleotide sequence: TGCGCCAGCAGCCAAGATGGCAACGACTGGGACTTC. This translates into CASSQDGNDWDF.

This clone was detected once. The chain uses TRBV6-1 and TRBJ1-1; TRBD1 might be the D (6 bases). The CDR3 has 14 residues. Per the germline V gene, CDR1 is MNHNS and CDR2 is SASEGT. With 2 bases removed from V and 5 bases from J, the gap between germline ends came to 12 bases. As DNA, the CDR3 is TGTGCCAGCAGTGAACAGGGGCTGGGGACTGAAGCTTTCTTT. Its translation: CASSEQGLGTEAFF.

The chain uses TRBV9 and TRBJ2-5; weak D call: TRBD2 (7 bases). This CDR3 has 15 amino acids. Trimming shortened V by 4 bases and J by 2 bases, and 15 bases separated the two germline ends. Germline values: CDR1 SGDLS, CDR2 YYNGEE. DNA for the CDR3: TGTGCCAGCAGCACCGAGGGGGGGAATCAAGAGACCCAGTACTTC. This codes for CASSTEGGNQETQYF.

V and J are TRBV7-3 and TRBJ2-1; 9 bases agree with TRBD2. V trimming: 5 bases; J trimming: 8 bases; junction bases outside the gene matches: 7. This CDR3 is built from 14 residues. Germline V lookup: CDR1 SGHTA, CDR2 FQGTGA. The CDR3 loop reads CASSNSGGRDEQFF. The CDR3 DNA reads TGTGCCAGCAGCAACAGCGGGGGGCGGGATGAGCAGTTCTTC.

CDR3 amino acids: CASSQDIPSPEYF. As DNA, the CDR3 is TGCGCCAGCAGCCAAGATATTCCGTCCCCGGAGTATTTT. The chain uses TRBV4-3 and TRBJ2-3, with D hard to call. V was clipped by 0 bases and J by 13 bases, with 14 bases between them. Germline CDR1 is LGHNA and CDR2 is YSLEER. The CDR3 sequence is 13 residues long.

This clone was recorded a few times. This sequence joins TRBV9 and TRBJ2-2; D might be TRBD2 (6 bases). This CDR3 spans 16 amino acids. Germline CDR1 reads SGDLS; CDR2 reads YYNGEE. Trimming stripped 4 bases from V and 0 bases from J, with 13 bases between. The CDR3 is CASSPSGSSNTGELFF. The CDR3 nucleotides read TGTGCCAGCAGCCCAAGCGGGTCTTCGAACACCGGGGAGCTGTTTTTT.

The chain uses TRBV4-3 and TRBJ2-2; no clear D gene. CDR1 and CDR2 (germline): LGHNA, YSLEER. Between the trimmed V and J ends, which lost 4 bases and 1 base, there was a span of 4 bases. CDR3 length: 13 residues. The CDR3 DNA is TGCGCCAGCAGCCCGGGGAACACCGGGGAGCTGTTTTTT. Residues: CASSPGNTGELFF.